This T cell receptor (beta chain) was retrieved from a study of blood T cell repertoires in COVID-19. Overall study: Whether acute or convalescent, the COVID-19 samples came from the United States, Italy and Spain. Nucleic acid was either cDNA or gDNA, and it came from T cells, B-cell-depleted T cells, or PBMCs.

The trim removed 8 bases at V and 9 bases at J, leaving 8 bases unmatched. This CDR3 spans 14 amino acids. Germline V gene lookup returns CDR1 SGHTA and CDR2 FQGNSA. As originally analysed: Reference gene primer amplification in the assay estimated nucleated cell counts. The table came from immunoSEQ multiplex PCR; TCRdb's copy has only in-frame clones and leaves some out. V, J and clone size were drawn from that table, and D and trimming were deduced from the DNA. The sample carries under 30,000 clones, approximately 92% recorded once. The sequenced material came from peripheral blood. This clonotype was sampled from a man of 80 years or more with acute or convalescent COVID-19. The chain recombines TRBV7-2 with TRBJ2-1; 12 bases fit TRBD2. The CDR3 reads CASCLAGGRAEQFF. The CDR3 DNA follows: TGTGCCAGCTGCCTAGCGGGGGGGCGGGCTGAGCAGTTCTTC.